The rows below give T cell receptor beta chains drawn from one sample of a study of blood T cells in healthy people across ages. Via MiXCR, TCRdb re-called the 5' RACE reads, giving one row per CDR3 protein. The data show 600,000 or so distinct CDR3 sequences, 20% to 25% seen once. Specimen: blood. The receptors originated from a man between 65 and 80 years old in good health. Each CDR3 is given without its conserved first and last residue.

cdr3_aa	v_call	j_call
SAGAGGGGELF	TRBV20-1	TRBJ2-2
ASSLVPTNTGELF	TRBV27	TRBJ2-2
SAQKASGRPEADTQY	TRBV20-1	TRBJ2-3
ASTEGVNYGYT	TRBV2	TRBJ1-2
ASSLSYGGNIQY	TRBV7-2	TRBJ2-4
ASTLRGGAEDTQY	TRBV7-9	TRBJ2-3
ASRIHAQGEQY	TRBV6-2/TRBV6-3	TRBJ2-7
ASRQLAKAQETQY	TRBV7-2	TRBJ2-5
ASSIRQGRTGELF	TRBV7-2	TRBJ2-2
ASSLALGTGVHEQY	TRBV5-6	NA
ASTGPSYEQY	TRBV19	TRBJ2-7
SVRLAGVNEQF	TRBV29-1	NA
ASSLDWGETQY	TRBV7-3	TRBJ2-5
SVEEPGRSGNTIY	TRBV29-1	TRBJ1-3
ASRSRGQGVTGANVLT	TRBV6-1	TRBJ2-6
ASSEGGVYEQY	TRBV5-1	TRBJ2-7
ASSYPRDRRNSPLH	TRBV6-2/TRBV6-3	TRBJ1-6
SAREQPNQPQH	TRBV20-1	TRBJ1-5
ASRSRGISTEAF	TRBV7-2	TRBJ1-1
ASSGDSVETQY	TRBV5-4	TRBJ2-5
SASSASGRWEQF	TRBV20-1	TRBJ2-1
ASSEARFANEQF	TRBV6-1	TRBJ2-1
VISEFGTSGKETQY	TRBV10-3	NA
GARTGGGEKLF	TRBV20-1	TRBJ1-4
ASSLAYSVSSYEQY	TRBV7-2	TRBJ2-7
ASGWTEETQY	TRBV6-6	TRBJ2-5
SARMLAGFRADGQY	TRBV20-1	TRBJ2-3
ASSRGAANNEQF	TRBV11-3	NA
SARMVGGSYEQY	TRBV20-1	TRBJ2-7
ASSLDPGAGNTIY	TRBV7-2	TRBJ1-3
ASTTGLSGGSYEQY	TRBV12-3/TRBV12-4	TRBJ2-7
ASSLVAHTQY	TRBV5-1	TRBJ2-3
AWTVVETYGYT	TRBV30	TRBJ1-2
ASSHPSGGLEQY	TRBV11-1	TRBJ2-7
ASSPDGGELF	TRBV12-3/TRBV12-4	TRBJ2-2
ASSRTSGNSDTQY	TRBV5-1	TRBJ2-3
SAPSGRYTGELF	TRBV20-1	TRBJ2-2
ASSLPSGNSPGELF	TRBV27	TRBJ2-2
ASSQNVGGLYNERF	TRBV12-3/TRBV12-4	TRBJ2-1
ASSARETRETQY	TRBV12-3/TRBV12-4	TRBJ2-5
ASSLEAAGGNEQF	TRBV5-1	NA
AISEKDSSYEQY	TRBV10-3	TRBJ2-7
SAWDSLADTQY	TRBV20-1	TRBJ2-3
ATSDPTSGSLNEQF	TRBV24-1	TRBJ2-1
ASSLRVGEGTGELF	TRBV5-1	TRBJ2-2
ASSSRGQTGETQY	TRBV7-2	TRBJ2-5
ASSDEAGGYNEQF	TRBV5-1	TRBJ2-1
ASSQWTVAETQY	TRBV7-9	TRBJ2-5
ASSQASYEQY	TRBV3-1	TRBJ2-7
ASSTWAVQETQY	TRBV3-1	TRBJ2-5
ASSQRAMNTGELF	TRBV11-2	TRBJ2-2